This T cell receptor (beta chain) stems from a study of glioma-infiltrating T cells. Overall study findings and caveats: Tissue and blood shared very few CDR3 sequences. Above-expected tissue-blood divergence occurred in all gliomas, most in low-grade ones.

Using RNA template, CDR3s of TCR alpha and beta were amplified with iRepertoire arm-PCR. Tissue mRNA or PBMC total RNA, about 85-400 ng, went into one-step reverse transcription and amplification. From the multiplex PCR reads, TCRdb called clonotypes with MiXCR, one entry per CDR3 protein. Here the sample spans 150,000 to 200,000 distinct CDR3 sequences, more than 35% being singletons. As to this clonotype: What it binds is not known. It may be a read error: a sequence one base away is much more abundant.

The CDR3 consists of 11 residues. Germline V gene data show CDR1 as MNHNS and CDR2 as SASEGT. Source material: glioma tissue, nonneoplastic brain tissue, or PBMCs (not recorded which). This clonotype was sampled from a human donor with low-grade glioma or glioblastoma, undergoing nonglioma brain surgery, or in good health (not recorded which). The chain recombines TRBV6-1 with TRBJ2-3; D possibly uses TRBD1 or TRBD2 (5 bases each). The CDR3 DNA sequence: TGTGCCATCAGTGGGGGAGATACGCAGTATTTT. Amino acid sequence: CAISGGDTQYF.